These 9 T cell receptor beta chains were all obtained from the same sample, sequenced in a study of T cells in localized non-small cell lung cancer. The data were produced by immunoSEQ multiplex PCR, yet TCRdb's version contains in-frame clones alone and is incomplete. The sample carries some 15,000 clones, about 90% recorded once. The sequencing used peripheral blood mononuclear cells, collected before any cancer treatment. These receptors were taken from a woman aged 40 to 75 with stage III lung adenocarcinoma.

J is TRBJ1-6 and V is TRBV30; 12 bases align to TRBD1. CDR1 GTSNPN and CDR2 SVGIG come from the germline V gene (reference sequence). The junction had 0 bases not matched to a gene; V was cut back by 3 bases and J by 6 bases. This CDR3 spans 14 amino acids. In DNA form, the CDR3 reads TGTGCCTGGAGGGGACAGGGGGCTAATTCACCCCTCCACTTT. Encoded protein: CAWRGQGANSPLHF.

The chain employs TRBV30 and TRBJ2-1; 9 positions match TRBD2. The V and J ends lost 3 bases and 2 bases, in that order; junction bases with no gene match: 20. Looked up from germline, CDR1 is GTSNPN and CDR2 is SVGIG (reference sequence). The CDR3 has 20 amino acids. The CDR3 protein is CAWRGLGQTHGLATYNEQFF. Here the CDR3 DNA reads TGTGCCTGGAGGGGCCTGGGACAGACCCACGGACTAGCGACCTACAATGAGCAGTTCTTC.

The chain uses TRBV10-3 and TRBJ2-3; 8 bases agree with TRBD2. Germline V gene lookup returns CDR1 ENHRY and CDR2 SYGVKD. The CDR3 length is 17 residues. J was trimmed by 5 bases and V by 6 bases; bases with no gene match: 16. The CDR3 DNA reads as TGTGCCATCAGCCCTCAGAGGAGCGGGGGCATGAGAGATACGCAGTATTTT. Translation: CAISPQRSGGMRDTQYF.

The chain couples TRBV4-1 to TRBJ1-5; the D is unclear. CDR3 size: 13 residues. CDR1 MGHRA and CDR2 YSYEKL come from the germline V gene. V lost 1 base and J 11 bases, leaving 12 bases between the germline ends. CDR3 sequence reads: CASSQGTEEAQHF. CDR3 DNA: TGCGCCAGCAGCCAAGGAACAGAGGAGGCCCAGCATTTT.

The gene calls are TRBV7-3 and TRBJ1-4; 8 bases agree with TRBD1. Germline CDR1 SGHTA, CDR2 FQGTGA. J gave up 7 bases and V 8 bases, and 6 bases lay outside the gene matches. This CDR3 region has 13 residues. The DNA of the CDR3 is TGTGCCAGCTCCAGGGGGCGAGGTGAAAAACTGTTTTTT. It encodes CASSRGRGEKLFF.

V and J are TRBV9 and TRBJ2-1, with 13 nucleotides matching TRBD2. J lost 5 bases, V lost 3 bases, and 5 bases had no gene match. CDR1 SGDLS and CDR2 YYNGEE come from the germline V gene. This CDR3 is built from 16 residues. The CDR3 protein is CASSAGLAGVHNEQFF. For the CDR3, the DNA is TGTGCCAGCAGCGCAGGACTAGCGGGAGTCCACAATGAGCAGTTCTTC.

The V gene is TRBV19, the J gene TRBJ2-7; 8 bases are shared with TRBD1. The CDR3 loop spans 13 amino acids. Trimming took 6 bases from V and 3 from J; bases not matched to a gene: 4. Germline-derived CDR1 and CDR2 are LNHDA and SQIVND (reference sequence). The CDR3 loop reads CASSRDRNYEQYF. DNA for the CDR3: TGTGCCAGTAGCAGGGACAGGAACTACGAGCAGTACTTC.

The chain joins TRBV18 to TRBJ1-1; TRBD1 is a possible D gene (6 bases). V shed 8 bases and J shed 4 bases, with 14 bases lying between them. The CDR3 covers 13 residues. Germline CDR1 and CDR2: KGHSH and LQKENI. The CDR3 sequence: CASAEDRLTEAFF. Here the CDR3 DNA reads TGTGCCAGCGCCGAAGACAGGCTCACTGAAGCTTTCTTT.

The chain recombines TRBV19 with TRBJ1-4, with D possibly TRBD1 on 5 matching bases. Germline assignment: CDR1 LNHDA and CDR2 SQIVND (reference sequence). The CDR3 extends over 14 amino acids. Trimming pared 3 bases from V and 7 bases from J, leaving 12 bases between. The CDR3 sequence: CASSIGRAAEKLFF. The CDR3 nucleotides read TGTGCCAGTAGTATCGGCAGGGCAGCTGAAAAACTGTTTTTT.